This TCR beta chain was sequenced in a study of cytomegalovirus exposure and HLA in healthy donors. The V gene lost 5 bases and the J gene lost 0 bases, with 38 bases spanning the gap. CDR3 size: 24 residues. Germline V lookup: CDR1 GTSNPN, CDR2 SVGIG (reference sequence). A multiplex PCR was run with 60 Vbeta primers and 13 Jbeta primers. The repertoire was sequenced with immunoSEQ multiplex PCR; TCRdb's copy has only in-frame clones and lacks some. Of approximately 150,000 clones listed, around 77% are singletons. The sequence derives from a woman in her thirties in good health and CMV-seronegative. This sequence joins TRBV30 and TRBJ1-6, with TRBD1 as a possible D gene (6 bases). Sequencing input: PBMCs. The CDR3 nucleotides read TGTGCCTGGTCCGCACACTCTACAGGGCTACCAGGGCTACAACTGAGCTCCTATAATTCACCCCTCCACTTT. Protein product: CAWSAHSTGLPGLQLSSYNSPLHF. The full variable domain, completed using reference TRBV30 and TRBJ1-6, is SQTIHQWPATLVQPVGSPLSLECTVEGTSNPNLYWYRQAAGRGLQLLFYSVGIGQISSEVPQNLSASRPQDRQFILSSKKLLLSDSGFYLCAWSAHSTGLPGLQLSSYNSPLHFGNGTRLTVT.